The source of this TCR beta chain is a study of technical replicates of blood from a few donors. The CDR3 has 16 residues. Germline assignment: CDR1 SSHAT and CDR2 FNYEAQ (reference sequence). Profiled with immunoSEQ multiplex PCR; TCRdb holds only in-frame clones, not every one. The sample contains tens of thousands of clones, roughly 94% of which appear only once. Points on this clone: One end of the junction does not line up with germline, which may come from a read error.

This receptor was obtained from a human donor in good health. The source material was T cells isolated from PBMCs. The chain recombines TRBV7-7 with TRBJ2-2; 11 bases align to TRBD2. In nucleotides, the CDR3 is TGTGCTAGCAGCCTAGTAGCGGGGGGGACCGCCGGGGAGCTGTTTTTT. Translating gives CASSLVAGGTAGELFF. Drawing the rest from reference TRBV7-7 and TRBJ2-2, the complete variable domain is GAGVSQSPRYKVTKRGQDVTLRCDPISSHATLYWYQQALGQGPEFLTYFNYEAQPDKSGLPSDRFSAERPEGSISTLTIQRTEQRDSAMYRCASSLVAGGTAGELFFGEGSRLTVL.